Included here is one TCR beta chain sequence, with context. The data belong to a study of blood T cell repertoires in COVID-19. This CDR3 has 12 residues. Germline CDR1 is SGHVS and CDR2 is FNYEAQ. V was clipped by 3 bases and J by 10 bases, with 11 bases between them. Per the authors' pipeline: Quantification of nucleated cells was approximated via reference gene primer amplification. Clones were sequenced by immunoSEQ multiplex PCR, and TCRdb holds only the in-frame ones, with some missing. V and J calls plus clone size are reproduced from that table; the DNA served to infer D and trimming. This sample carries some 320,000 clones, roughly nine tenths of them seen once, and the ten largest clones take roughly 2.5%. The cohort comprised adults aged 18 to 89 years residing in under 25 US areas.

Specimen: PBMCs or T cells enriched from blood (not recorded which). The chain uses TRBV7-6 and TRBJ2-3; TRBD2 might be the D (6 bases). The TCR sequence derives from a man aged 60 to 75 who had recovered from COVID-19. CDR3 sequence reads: CASSFGSVSQYF. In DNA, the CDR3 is TGTGCCAGCAGCTTCGGGAGTGTTTCGCAGTATTTT.